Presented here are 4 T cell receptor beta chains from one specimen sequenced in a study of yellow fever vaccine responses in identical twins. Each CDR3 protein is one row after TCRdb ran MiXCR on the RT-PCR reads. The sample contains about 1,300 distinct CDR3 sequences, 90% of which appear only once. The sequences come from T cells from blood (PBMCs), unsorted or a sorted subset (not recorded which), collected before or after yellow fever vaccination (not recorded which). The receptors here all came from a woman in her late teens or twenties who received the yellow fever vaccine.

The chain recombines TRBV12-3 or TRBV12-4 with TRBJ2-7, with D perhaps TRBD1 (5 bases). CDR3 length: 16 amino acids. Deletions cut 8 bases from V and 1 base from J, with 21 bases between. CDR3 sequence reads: CASGALGLPFSYEQYF. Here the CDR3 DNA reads TGTGCCAGCGGAGCCCTGGGGCTGCCTTTTTCCTACGAGCAGTACTTC.

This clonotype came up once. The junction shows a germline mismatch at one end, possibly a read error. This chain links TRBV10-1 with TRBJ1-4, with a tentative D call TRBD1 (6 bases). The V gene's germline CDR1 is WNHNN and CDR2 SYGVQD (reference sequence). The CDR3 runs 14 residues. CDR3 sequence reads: CASSGRDTTEKLFF. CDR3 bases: TGCGCCAGCAGTGGTAGGGACACTACTGAAAAACTGTTTTTT.

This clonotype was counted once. This CDR3 reads CASSQLALSTETQYF. As DNA, the CDR3 is TGCGCCAGCAGCCAACTAGCGCTCTCCACAGAGACCCAGTACTTC. The chain links TRBV4-1 to TRBJ2-5; weak D call: TRBD2 (6 bases). Germline V gene data show CDR1 as MGHRA and CDR2 as YSYEKL. Deletions cut 2 bases from V and 4 bases from J, with 14 bases between. The CDR3 runs to 15 residues.

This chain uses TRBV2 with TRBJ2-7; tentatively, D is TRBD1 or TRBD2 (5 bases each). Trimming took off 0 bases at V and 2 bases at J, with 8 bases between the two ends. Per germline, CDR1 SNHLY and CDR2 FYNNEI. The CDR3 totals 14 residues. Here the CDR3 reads CASSEAEGTYEQYF. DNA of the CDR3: TGTGCCAGCAGTGAAGCCGAGGGGACCTACGAGCAGTACTTC.